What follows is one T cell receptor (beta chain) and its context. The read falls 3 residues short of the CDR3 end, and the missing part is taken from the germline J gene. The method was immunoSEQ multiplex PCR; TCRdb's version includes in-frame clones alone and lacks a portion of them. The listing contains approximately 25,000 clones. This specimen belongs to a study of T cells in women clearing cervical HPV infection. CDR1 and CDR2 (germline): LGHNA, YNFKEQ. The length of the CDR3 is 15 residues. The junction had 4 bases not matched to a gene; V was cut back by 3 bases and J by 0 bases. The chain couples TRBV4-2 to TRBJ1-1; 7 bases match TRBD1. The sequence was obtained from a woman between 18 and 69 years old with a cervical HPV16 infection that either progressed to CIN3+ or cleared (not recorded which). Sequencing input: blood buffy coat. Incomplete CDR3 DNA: TGTGCCAGCAGCCAGACCGGGACAGTGAACACTGAA. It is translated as CASSQTGTVNTE. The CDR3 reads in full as CASSQTGTVNTEAFF.